Below, 15 T cell receptor beta chains from the same sample are listed, as sequenced in a study of T cells in Graves' hyperthyroidism and ophthalmopathy. Authors of the study amplified TCR beta CDR3 regions from RNA transcripts. A set of HTBI primers served as the primers for a first-round RT-PCR of the TCR CDR3. A single record per CDR3 protein comes from TCRdb applying MiXCR to the multiplex PCR reads. There are hundreds of thousands of distinct CDR3 sequences in the sample; about 14% occur only once, and around 13% lies in the top ten. The sample consisted of blood. Every receptor here comes from a woman between 45 and 65 years old with Graves' ophthalmopathy.

The sample holds a few counts of this clonotype. This chain joins TRBV27 and TRBJ2-2; D not certain. Looked up from germline, CDR1 is MNHEY and CDR2 is SMNVEV (reference sequence). The CDR3 is 15 residues long. V lost 6 bases and J 7 bases, leaving 18 bases between the germline ends. The CDR3 coding sequence is TGTGCCAGCAGACTTGGAAGGGCGGTAGGCGGGGAGCTGTTTTTT. This codes for CASRLGRAVGGELFF.

The V and J genes are TRBV27 and TRBJ1-5, with a possible D match to TRBD1 (5 bases). The V gene lost 2 bases and the J gene lost 5 bases, with 10 bases spanning the gap. Germline V gene sequence: CDR1 MNHEY, CDR2 SMNVEV (reference sequence). The length of the CDR3 is 14 residues. CDR3 protein: CASSLLGDHQPQHF. The CDR3 DNA sequence: TGTGCCAGCAGTTTACTAGGGGACCATCAGCCCCAGCATTTT.

This clonotype was counted many times. V usage is TRBV29-1 and J usage is TRBJ2-5, with 9 bases fitting TRBD1. V gave up 5 bases and J gave up 8 bases; unmatched junction bases: 3. The CDR3 is 11 residues long. Germline CDR1 is SQVTM and CDR2 is ANQGSEA. As DNA, the CDR3 is TGCAGCGTTCGACAGGGGGACACCCAGTACTTC. Its protein is CSVRQGDTQYF.

This clonotype was counted only a few times. V and J are TRBV5-1 and TRBJ2-7, with a weak D call TRBD1 (6 bases). This CDR3 contains 14 residues. V lost 1 base, J lost 2 bases, and 10 bases lay in between. The germline gives CDR1 SGHRS, CDR2 YFSETQ. The CDR3 here is CASSLTTGTYEQYF. As DNA, the CDR3 is TGCGCCAGCAGCTTGACTACAGGGACCTACGAGCAGTACTTC.

The V call is TRBV7-2, the J call TRBJ2-3, with a possible D match to TRBD1 (5 bases). From germline, CDR1 is SGHTA and CDR2 FQGNSA. The CDR3 is 14 amino acids. V was trimmed by 3 bases and J by 4 bases, leaving 11 bases between them. In DNA, the CDR3 is TGTGCCAGCAGCTTGTCGACAGCCTCAGATACGCAGTATTTT. Translating gives CASSLSTASDTQYF.

This clonotype has just one count. This chain links TRBV5-1 with TRBJ2-4; the match to TRBD2 covers 13 bases. This CDR3 spans 15 amino acids. V trimming: 3 bases; J trimming: 4 bases; junction bases outside the gene matches: 1. Germline values: CDR1 SGHRS, CDR2 YFSETQ. The DNA for the CDR3 is TGCGCCAGCAGCTCGGGACTAGCGGGAAAAAACATTCAGTACTTC. Amino acid sequence: CASSSGLAGKNIQYF.

This clonotype was seen at least ten times. The rearrangement joins TRBV6-1 to TRBJ1-1; D is perhaps TRBD1 (5 bases). The germline gives CDR1 MNHNS, CDR2 SASEGT. This CDR3 contains 14 residues. Trimming took 2 bases from V and 6 from J, leaving 13 bases between them. The CDR3 reads CASSEFGGAPEAFF. CDR3 in DNA: TGTGCCAGCAGTGAATTTGGCGGGGCCCCTGAAGCTTTCTTT.

This clonotype was counted at least ten times. J is TRBJ2-7 and V is TRBV15; D may be TRBD2 (5 bases). Germline CDR1 and CDR2: LNHNV and YYDKDF (reference sequence). Trimming removed 1 base from V and 4 bases from J, with 11 bases in between. This CDR3 has 14 residues. CDR3 DNA: TGTGCCACCAGCAGAGGACAATCGGGATACGAGCAGTACTTC. This codes for CATSRGQSGYEQYF.

There are many counts of this clonotype. This chain connects TRBV7-9 to TRBJ2-2; 9 bases are shared with TRBD2. Per germline, CDR1 SEHNR and CDR2 FQNEAQ (reference sequence). Trimming cost V 5 bases and J 0 bases; bases outside gene matches: 7. The CDR3 length is 17 residues. The CDR3: CASSKQTSGSNTGELFF. CDR3 DNA: TGTGCCAGCAGCAAACAGACTAGCGGATCGAACACCGGGGAGCTGTTTTTT. Looking up the rest from reference TRBV7-9 and TRBJ2-2 gives the full variable domain: DTGVSQNPRHKITKRGQNVTFRCDPISEHNRLYWYRQTLGQGPEFLTYFQNEAQLEKSRLLSDRFSAERPKGSFSTLEIQRTEQGDSAMYLCASSKQTSGSNTGELFFGEGSRLTVL.

This clonotype was observed a handful of times. The chain is built from TRBV14 and TRBJ2-3, with TRBD2 matching over 7 bases. Germline lookup yields CDR1 SGHDN and CDR2 FVKESK. The CDR3 length is 15 residues. Trimming at V came to 1 base and at J to 6 bases, leaving 7 bases not matched to a gene. The DNA of the CDR3 is TGTGCCAGCAGCCAAGTCTGGGAGGGCCGTGATACGCAGTATTTT. Translated, it gives CASSQVWEGRDTQYF. Complete variable domain (other parts from reference TRBV14 and TRBJ2-3): EAGVTQFPSHSVIEKGQTVTLRCDPISGHDNLYWYRRVMGKEIKFLLHFVKESKQDESGMPNNRFLAERTGGTYSTLKVQPAELEDSGVYFCASSQVWEGRDTQYFGPGTRLTVL.

This clonotype was observed a few times. The chain combines TRBV5-6 with TRBJ1-1, with a possible D match to TRBD1 (6 bases). V gave up 0 bases and J gave up 3 bases, with 18 bases separating them. There are 17 residues in the CDR3. CDR1 and CDR2 from the germline V gene are SGHDT and YYEEEE. In DNA, the CDR3 is TGTGCCAGCAGCTTGGTAGACAGGAGCCCTAAGGACACTGAAGCTTTCTTT. It encodes CASSLVDRSPKDTEAFF.

The table lists this clonotype with a few counts. V gene TRBV15 combines with J gene TRBJ1-5; D possibly corresponds to TRBD1 (6 bases). With 0 bases removed from V and 0 bases from J, the gap between germline ends came to 12 bases. The CDR3 runs to 17 residues. CDR1 and CDR2 from the germline V gene are LNHNV and YYDKDF (reference sequence). CDR3 in DNA: TGTGCCACCAGCAGAGAACAGGGACTCTATAGCAATCAGCCCCAGCATTTT. Its protein product is CATSREQGLYSNQPQHF.

This clonotype has ten or more counts. This chain links TRBV30 with TRBJ2-7, with 7 bases aligning to TRBD1. The CDR3 consists of 12 residues. The germline V gene has CDR1 GTSNPN and CDR2 SVGIG (reference sequence). The junction had 5 bases not matched to a gene; V was cut back by 4 bases and J by 5 bases. The DNA of the CDR3 is TGTGCCTGGATTCGGACAGGCCACGAGCAGTACTTC. This sequence encodes CAWIRTGHEQYF.

This clonotype has a count of ten or more. The chain employs TRBV20-1 and TRBJ1-2; D is unclear. CDR1 is DFQATT, CDR2 SNEGSKA, per germline (reference sequence). The CDR3 is made up of 15 amino acids. V was trimmed by 5 bases and J by 1 base, leaving 17 bases between them. CDR3 DNA sequence: TGCAGTGCTCGGAAAGCTGGGCAGCTTAACTATGGCTACACCTTC. This codes for CSARKAGQLNYGYTF.

This clonotype was seen many times. The V call is TRBV11-2, the J call TRBJ2-1, with 11 bases fitting TRBD1. Losses at the gene ends were 4 bases for V and 12 bases for J; bases not matched to a gene: 20. Germline V gene sequence: CDR1 SGHAT, CDR2 FQNNGV. The CDR3 has 18 amino acids. The CDR3 region is CASSSLKRPGTGGLVQFF. The CDR3, as DNA: TGTGCCAGCAGCTCGCTGAAACGCCCCGGGACAGGGGGACTAGTGCAGTTCTTC.